The 28 T cell receptor beta chains below all came from one sample that was sequenced in a study of shared clonotypes between healthy human individuals. Repertoires were generated with immunoSEQ multiplex PCR, while TCRdb's copy carries only in-frame clones and drops some. This sample has roughly 1.4 million clones; approximately 98.5% occur once, and the top ten carry about 0.4%. Sequencing was carried out using naive CD4+ T cells sorted from blood. Sample subset: CD45RA+ positively selected. These receptors came from a man aged 30 to 39 in good health.

The chain has TRBV10-2 and TRBJ2-7, with 9 positions matching TRBD2. Germline CDR1 reads WSHSY; CDR2 reads SAAADI. The ends lost 4 bases at V and 3 bases at J; junction bases unmatched: 1. The CDR3 spans 13 residues. In nucleotides, the CDR3 is TGCGCCAGCAGTGTGACTAGCGGCTACGAGCAGTACTTC. Amino acid sequence: CASSVTSGYEQYF.

The CDR3 here is CATPDRGQETQYF. The CDR3 nucleotides are TGTGCCACCCCGGACAGGGGGCAAGAGACCCAGTACTTC. The rearrangement uses TRBV18 and TRBJ2-5, with 10 bases lining up with TRBD1. Germline V gene lookup returns CDR1 KGHSH and CDR2 LQKENI. After removal of 10 bases from V and 2 bases from J, the junction contained 4 bases not matched to a gene. The CDR3 loop spans 13 amino acids.

The chain employs TRBV6-1 and TRBJ1-2; perhaps TRBD1 as D (5 bases). This CDR3 comprises 14 residues. V shed 3 bases and J shed 0 bases, with 8 bases lying between them. Germline CDR1 is MNHNS and CDR2 is SASEGT. The CDR3 region is CASSDGGSNYGYTF. In DNA, the CDR3 is TGTGCCAGCAGTGATGGGGGATCTAACTATGGCTACACCTTC.

The rearrangement links TRBV19 to TRBJ2-1, with TRBD2 matching 7 bases. This CDR3 is built from 14 residues. V lost 9 bases to trimming and J lost 9 bases; unmatched junction nucleotides: 14. Germline V CDR1 and CDR2: LNHDA, SQIVND (reference sequence). Written as DNA, the CDR3 is TGTGCCAGCTGGGGAGGGGACCACACTGGTGAGCAGTTCTTC. It yields the protein CASWGGDHTGEQFF.

The chain links TRBV4-1 to TRBJ2-7, with D perhaps matching TRBD2 (6 bases). Trimming took off 2 bases at V and 3 bases at J, with 14 bases between the two ends. CDR1 and CDR2 from the germline V gene are MGHRA and YSYEKL. The CDR3 extends over 15 amino acids. CDR3 sequence: CASSQLPGLGYEQYF. CDR3 coding DNA: TGCGCCAGCAGCCAATTACCGGGACTCGGCTACGAGCAGTACTTC.

V and J are TRBV7-6 and TRBJ2-5; D perhaps matches TRBD1 (6 bases). The germline CDR1 and CDR2 sequences are SGHVS and FNYEAQ. V was shortened by 4 bases and J by 1 base, with 10 bases between the two germline ends. The CDR3 covers 14 residues. The CDR3: CASSSNRVQETQYF. CDR3 nucleotides: TGTGCCAGCAGCTCCAACAGGGTCCAAGAGACCCAGTACTTC.

The CDR3 here is CASSLAGGPGTDTQYF. As DNA, the CDR3 is TGCGCCAGCAGCTTAGCGGGAGGGCCTGGCACAGATACGCAGTATTTT. The chain joins TRBV5-1 to TRBJ2-3; 10 bases fit TRBD2. V gave up 2 bases and J gave up 1 base; unmatched junction bases: 4. The V gene's germline CDR1 is SGHRS and CDR2 YFSETQ. The CDR3 runs to 16 residues.

The chain is built from TRBV5-1 and TRBJ1-1, with D possibly being TRBD1 (6 bases). Trimming removed 4 bases at V and 3 bases at J, with 16 bases between. There are 15 residues in the CDR3. Germline assignment: CDR1 SGHRS and CDR2 YFSETQ. This chain's CDR3 is CASSPEGDPDTEAFF. In nucleotides, the CDR3 is TGCGCCAGCAGCCCCGAGGGGGACCCGGACACTGAAGCTTTCTTT.

This chain links TRBV2 with TRBJ1-1; no clear D. The CDR3 extends over 13 amino acids. V gave up 4 bases and J gave up 0 bases, with 6 bases separating them. CDR1 and CDR2 (germline): SNHLY, FYNNEI. CDR3 DNA: TGTGCCAGCAGTGTGGTCATGAACACTGAAGCTTTCTTT. Translating gives CASSVVMNTEAFF.

A single count supports this clone. This chain connects TRBV28 to TRBJ1-2, with 9 bases matching TRBD1. Trimming at V came to 4 bases and at J to 4 bases, leaving 4 bases not matched to a gene. CDR3 size: 14 residues. Germline CDR1 and CDR2: MDHEN and SYDVKM. The chain's CDR3 is CASSSGTGSYGYTF. The DNA of the CDR3 is TGTGCCAGCAGTTCCGGGACAGGGTCCTATGGCTACACCTTC.

The genes are TRBV25-1 and TRBJ2-1; TRBD2 matches 13 bases. This CDR3 has 16 residues. The J segment lost 4 bases and the V segment lost 6 bases, leaving 6 bases of the junction unmatched. The germline V gene has CDR1 MGHDK and CDR2 SYGVNS. CDR3 DNA: TGTGCCAGCAGACTGGCGACTAGCGGGAGGTACAATGAGCAGTTCTTC. Translation: CASRLATSGRYNEQFF.

This clone was recorded a few times. The V gene is TRBV23-1, the J gene TRBJ2-7; D gene uncertain. TRBV23-1 is an ORF, and what it does is uncertain. The CDR3 is 11 amino acids. The V and J ends lost 2 bases and 5 bases respectively, with 4 bases between them. The CDR3 region has the DNA TGCGCCAGCAGTCAAGGGAACGAGCAGTACTTC. Encoded protein: CASSQGNEQYF.

The chain couples TRBV19 to TRBJ1-2; D is undetermined. Per the germline V gene, CDR1 is LNHDA and CDR2 is SQIVND (reference sequence). The length of the CDR3 is 13 residues. Trimming stripped 5 bases from V and 8 bases from J, with 15 bases between. The CDR3 DNA sequence: TGTGCCAGTAGTTTCCGCCTGGGTTGGGGCTACACCTTC. Its translation: CASSFRLGWGYTF.

This chain links TRBV29-1 with TRBJ2-1, with D perhaps matching TRBD1 (5 bases). CDR1 is SQVTM, CDR2 ANQGSEA, per germline. V lost 1 base and J 8 bases, leaving 12 bases between the germline ends. The CDR3 runs 13 residues. CDR3 DNA: TGCAGCGTTGAAGTAAACAGGAACGATGAGCAGTTCTTC. Protein: CSVEVNRNDEQFF.

The chain uses TRBV4-3 and TRBJ1-2; no clear D. The CDR3 consists of 14 residues. Per germline, CDR1 LGHNA and CDR2 YSLEER. The germline V and J ends were trimmed by 0 bases and 4 bases, with 9 bases remaining between them. The CDR3 protein is CASSQDRISYGYTF. CDR3 bases: TGCGCCAGCAGCCAAGATCGGATAAGCTATGGCTACACCTTC.

The chain uses TRBV6-6 and TRBJ2-1; D perhaps matches TRBD2 (6 bases). Deletions cut 9 bases from V and 3 bases from J, with 15 bases between. From germline, CDR1 is MNHNY and CDR2 SVGAGI (reference sequence). This CDR3 has 14 amino acids. CDR3 in amino acids: CASERAGGYNEQFF. As DNA, the CDR3 is TGTGCCAGTGAGAGGGCCGGGGGCTACAATGAGCAGTTCTTC.

The chain couples TRBV5-1 to TRBJ1-1; maybe TRBD1 (6 bases). Germline values: CDR1 SGHRS, CDR2 YFSETQ. The germline V and J ends were trimmed by 1 base and 4 bases, with 11 bases remaining between them. CDR3 length: 14 residues. The CDR3: CASSLPRGGTEAFF. CDR3 DNA: TGCGCCAGCAGCTTGCCCAGGGGAGGCACTGAAGCTTTCTTT.

This chain uses TRBV5-1 with TRBJ1-1, with 7 bases lining up with TRBD1. The germline V gene has CDR1 SGHRS and CDR2 YFSETQ. V lost 4 bases and J lost 6; bases outside the gene matches: 9. The CDR3 is 14 residues long. CDR3 region: CASSRGEGASEAFF. In DNA, the CDR3 is TGCGCCAGCAGCCGGGGTGAGGGGGCGTCTGAAGCTTTCTTT.

The chain couples TRBV7-2 to TRBJ1-5; 7 bases fit TRBD1. From germline, CDR1 is SGHTA and CDR2 FQGNSA. This CDR3 region has 14 residues. V shed 5 bases, J shed 2 bases, and the junction held 3 bases outside the gene matches. CDR3 region: CASSRGQRNQPQHF. The CDR3 nucleotides read TGTGCCAGCAGCCGGGGACAGCGCAATCAGCCCCAGCATTTT.

CDR3 sequence reads: CASSLEPGQIYEQYF. CDR3 coding DNA: TGCGCCAGCAGCTTGGAACCGGGACAGATCTACGAGCAGTACTTC. The rearrangement uses TRBV5-1 and TRBJ2-7; 7 bases fit TRBD1. J gave up 3 bases and V 0 bases, and 6 bases lay outside the gene matches. Germline V gene data show CDR1 as SGHRS and CDR2 as YFSETQ. This CDR3 comprises 15 residues.

V gene TRBV15 combines with J gene TRBJ2-7; D gene ambiguous. The CDR3 extends over 12 amino acids. CDR1 is LNHNV, CDR2 YYDKDF, per germline (reference sequence). V lost 1 base to trimming and J lost 8 bases, with 9 bases between them. The CDR3 region is CATSRAGFKQYF. The CDR3 DNA is TGTGCCACCAGCAGAGCCGGGTTCAAGCAGTACTTC.

The chain recombines TRBV6-1 with TRBJ2-3; 10 bases agree with TRBD1. The V gene end was trimmed by 2 bases and the J gene end by 3 bases; junction bases not matched to a gene: 2. The germline gives CDR1 MNHNS, CDR2 SASEGT. The CDR3 length is 15 residues. In DNA, the CDR3 is TGTGCCAGCAGTGAATGGGGACAGGGGACAGATACGCAGTATTTT. Amino acid sequence: CASSEWGQGTDTQYF.

This rearrangement joins TRBV7-9 to TRBJ2-6, with 7 bases lining up with TRBD1. Germline lookup yields CDR1 SEHNR and CDR2 FQNEAQ (reference sequence). The CDR3 runs to 16 residues. With 5 bases clipped from V and 1 base from J, the junction kept 5 bases outside the gene matches. Here the CDR3 reads CASSKTGNSGANVLTF. CDR3 bases: TGTGCCAGCAGCAAGACAGGGAATTCTGGGGCCAACGTCCTGACTTTC.

The CDR3 region has the DNA TGTGCCAGCATAATCCAGGGGGACTATGGCTACACCTTC. It specifies CASIIQGDYGYTF. The chain combines TRBV13 with TRBJ1-2, with 7 positions matching TRBD1. Germline assignment: CDR1 PRHDT and CDR2 FYEKMQ (reference sequence). This CDR3 spans 13 amino acids. The V and J ends lost 7 bases and 3 bases, in that order; junction bases with no gene match: 5.

This chain uses TRBV29-1 with TRBJ2-7, with 9 positions matching TRBD2. Germline V gives CDR1 SQVTM, CDR2 ANQGSEA. This CDR3 has 14 residues. V trimming: 6 bases; J trimming: 0 bases; junction bases outside the gene matches: 6. The CDR3 loop reads CSVALAGDSYEQYF. CDR3 nucleotide sequence: TGCAGCGTGGCACTAGCGGGTGACTCCTACGAGCAGTACTTC.

V is TRBV4-3 and J is TRBJ2-6; TRBD1 aligns across 10 bases. Germline V CDR1 and CDR2: LGHNA, YSLEER. Germline trimming cut 4 bases from V and 2 bases from J; bases unmatched to any gene: 14. The CDR3 length is 20 residues. The CDR3 protein is CASSLSHQGQGYAGANVLTF. The CDR3 region has the DNA TGCGCCAGCAGCCTTTCACACCAGGGACAGGGGTATGCTGGGGCCAACGTCCTGACTTTC.

The chain carries TRBV7-6 and TRBJ2-2, with D hard to call. This CDR3 has 13 residues. The germline V and J ends were trimmed by 2 bases and 7 bases, with 8 bases remaining between them. Germline V gene sequence: CDR1 SGHVS, CDR2 FNYEAQ. CDR3 protein: CASSLSSIGELFF. The CDR3 DNA reads as TGTGCCAGCAGCTTATCGAGTATCGGGGAGCTGTTTTTT.

V usage is TRBV5-1 and J usage is TRBJ2-1, with no clear D. The CDR3 loop spans 15 amino acids. Between the trimmed V and J ends, which lost 4 bases and 0 bases, there was a span of 11 bases. Germline V lookup: CDR1 SGHRS, CDR2 YFSETQ. CDR3 bases: TGCGCCAGCAGCCGCTCGGAGAGCTCCTACAATGAGCAGTTCTTC. Translated: CASSRSESSYNEQFF.